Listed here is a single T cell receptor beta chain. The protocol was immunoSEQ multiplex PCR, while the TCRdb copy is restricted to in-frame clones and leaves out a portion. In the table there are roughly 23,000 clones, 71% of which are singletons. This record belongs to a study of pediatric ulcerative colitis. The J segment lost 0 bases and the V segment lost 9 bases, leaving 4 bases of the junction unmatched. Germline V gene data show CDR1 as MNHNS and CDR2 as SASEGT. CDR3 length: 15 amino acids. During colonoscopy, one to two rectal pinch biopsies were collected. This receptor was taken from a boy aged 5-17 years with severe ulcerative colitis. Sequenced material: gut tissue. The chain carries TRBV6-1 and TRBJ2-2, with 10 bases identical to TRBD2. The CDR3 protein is CASASGGANTGELFF. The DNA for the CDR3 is TGTGCCAGTGCCAGCGGGGGGGCGAACACCGGGGAGCTGTTTTTT.